This is a list of T cell receptor beta chains from one sample in a study of T-cell reconstitution after alpha-beta-depleted transplantation in children. TCRdb analysed the PCR reads with MiXCR anew, one entry per CDR3 protein. The profile shows nearly 350,000 distinct CDR3 sequences, about 17% of them singletons. The source was PBMCs, mostly from graft donor cells, collected 360 days after TCRalphabeta/CD19-depleted stem cell transplant. The receptors derive from a male patient between 2 and 15 years old who had a stem cell transplant for acute lymphoblastic leukemia, so the T cells may come from the graft donor. Both conserved end residues are part of each CDR3. A D gene is named only where the DNA matches it firmly. Where a row states a size, it is once, few, many or the class of an expanded clone; other rows omit it.

cdr3_nt: TGTGCCAGCAGCCAAGGGGGGGGACTAGCGGGATTGGGTGAGCAGTTCTTC
cdr3_aa: CASSQGGGLAGLGEQFF
clone_size: .
j_call: TRBJ2-1
v_call: TRBV4-2
d_call: TRBD2

cdr3_nt: TGTGCCAGCAGCGTAGAGGAAGGGACTGAAGCTTTCTTT
cdr3_aa: CASSVEEGTEAFF
clone_size: .
j_call: TRBJ1-1
v_call: TRBV9
d_call: .

cdr3_nt: TGTGCCAGCAGCCAAGGTTGGATAGGGAATGAGCAGTTCTTC
cdr3_aa: CASSQGWIGNEQFF
clone_size: many
j_call: TRBJ2-1
v_call: TRBV3-1
d_call: .

cdr3_nt: TGTGCCAGTCAAAGCGGGTGGAACACCGGGGAGCTGTTTTTT
cdr3_aa: CASQSGWNTGELFF
clone_size: .
j_call: TRBJ2-2
v_call: TRBV15
d_call: .

cdr3_nt: TGCAGTGCGACGGCAGGGGTGGAGACCCAGTACTTC
cdr3_aa: CSATAGVETQYF
clone_size: .
j_call: TRBJ2-5
v_call: TRBV20-1
d_call: .

cdr3_nt: TGCAGCGTTGTTTTGAGGCGGGAGCGGGTGTTGGTGGATACGCAGTATTTT
cdr3_aa: CSVVLRRERVLVDTQYF
clone_size: many
j_call: TRBJ2-3
v_call: TRBV29-1
d_call: TRBD2

cdr3_nt: TGTGCCAGCAGTTTAGAGCCCCCGGGACAGGGTCAAGAGACCCAGTACTTC
cdr3_aa: CASSLEPPGQGQETQYF
clone_size: .
j_call: TRBJ2-5
v_call: TRBV12-3/TRBV12-4
d_call: TRBD1

cdr3_nt: TGTGCCAGCAGTTTTTCAGGGGTGGGCTCTGGGGCCAACGTCCTGACTTTC
cdr3_aa: CASSFSGVGSGANVLTF
clone_size: .
j_call: TRBJ2-6
v_call: TRBV27
d_call: .

cdr3_nt: TGTGCCAGCAGCCAACTAGCGGGACCCAACAATGAGCAGTTCTTC
cdr3_aa: CASSQLAGPNNEQFF
clone_size: many
j_call: TRBJ2-1
v_call: TRBV6-1
d_call: TRBD2

cdr3_nt: TGTGCCAGTAGTGTGGCGGGGGGTGTTTCCACAGATACGCAGTATTTT
cdr3_aa: CASSVAGGVSTDTQYF
clone_size: .
j_call: TRBJ2-3
v_call: TRBV19
d_call: TRBD2

cdr3_nt: TGTGCCAGCAGTTACTCGAGCGGGCCGTACACTGAAGCTTTCTTT
cdr3_aa: CASSYSSGPYTEAFF
clone_size: .
j_call: TRBJ1-1
v_call: TRBV6-5
d_call: .

cdr3_nt: TGCGCCAGCAGCATTCCGGGCAGGGACGTTACGCAGTATTTT
cdr3_aa: CASSIPGRDVTQYF
clone_size: few
j_call: TRBJ2-3
v_call: TRBV5-1
d_call: .

cdr3_nt: TGCGCCAGCAGCCCTCCGACCCGATACGAGCAGTACTTC
cdr3_aa: CASSPPTRYEQYF
clone_size: few
j_call: TRBJ2-7
v_call: TRBV5-1
d_call: .

cdr3_nt: TGCGCCAGCAGAGCTACCGGGGAGCTGTTTTTT
cdr3_aa: CASRATGELFF
clone_size: few
j_call: TRBJ2-2
v_call: TRBV5-1
d_call: .

cdr3_nt: TGTGCCAGCAGTTACACGGCCGGGACAGGGGGTTATAACACTGAAGCTTTCTTT
cdr3_aa: CASSYTAGTGGYNTEAFF
clone_size: .
j_call: TRBJ1-1
v_call: TRBV6-2/TRBV6-3
d_call: TRBD1

cdr3_nt: TGTGCCAGCAGCTTGGCAGGACTGACTAATGAAAAACTGTTTTTT
cdr3_aa: CASSLAGLTNEKLFF
clone_size: .
j_call: TRBJ1-4
v_call: TRBV7-6
d_call: .

cdr3_nt: TGTGCTAGTGGAAGAGGGGAGACCCAGTACTTC
cdr3_aa: CASGRGETQYF
clone_size: few
j_call: TRBJ2-5
v_call: TRBV12-5
d_call: .